The next 24 T cell receptor beta chains were all read from a single sample in a study of blood T cell repertoires in COVID-19. Method: immunoSEQ multiplex PCR; TCRdb's copy keeps in-frame clones and lacks some. The data hold 250,000 to 350,000 clones, with 89% observed a single time. The sequenced sample was peripheral blood. The receptor source for this set is a woman aged 60-75 years with acute or convalescent COVID-19.

The chain carries TRBV28 and TRBJ2-7, with D perhaps matching TRBD1 (6 bases). V was clipped by 6 bases and J by 4 bases, with 22 bases between them. Germline V gene data show CDR1 as MDHEN and CDR2 as SYDVKM. This CDR3 comprises 16 residues. CDR3 protein: CASRHPDSLISYEQYF. The CDR3 DNA reads as TGTGCCAGCAGACATCCGGACAGTCTAATATCTTACGAGCAGTACTTC.

This chain joins TRBV4-2 and TRBJ2-3, with D possibly TRBD2 on 7 matching bases. The CDR3 has 17 amino acids. V lost 5 bases to trimming and J lost 2 bases, with 20 bases between them. CDR1 and CDR2 from the germline V gene are LGHNA and YNFKEQ. DNA of the CDR3: TGTGCCAGCAGCTCCCAGGCTACGGGGGGCCCCACAGATACGCAGTATTTT. It encodes CASSSQATGGPTDTQYF.

The chain joins TRBV19 to TRBJ2-7, with D perhaps TRBD2 (6 bases). Per the germline V gene, CDR1 is LNHDA and CDR2 is SQIVND (reference sequence). V dropped 2 bases and J dropped 3 bases, with 14 bases sitting between them. The CDR3 has 15 residues. The CDR3 DNA follows: TGTGCCAGTAGTATACTCGTGACTAGTCACTACGAGCAGTACTTC. Translated: CASSILVTSHYEQYF. Variable domain in full (rest from reference TRBV19 and TRBJ2-7): DGGITQSPKYLFRKEGQNVTLSCEQNLNHDAMYWYRQDPGQGLRLIYYSQIVNDFQKGDIAEGYSVSREKKESFPLTVTSAQKNPTAFYLCASSILVTSHYEQYFGPGTRLTVT.

The chain combines TRBV27 with TRBJ1-1; D gene uncertain. This CDR3 is 13 amino acids long. Germline CDR1 reads MNHEY; CDR2 reads SMNVEV (reference sequence). The germline V and J ends were trimmed by 6 bases and 2 bases, with 10 bases remaining between them. The CDR3 loop reads CASRRIINTEAFF. The CDR3 coding sequence is TGTGCCAGCAGGAGAATTATAAACACTGAAGCTTTCTTT.

The chain couples TRBV7-9 to TRBJ2-2; 7 bases match TRBD1. The trim removed 0 bases at V and 6 bases at J, leaving 1 base unmatched. The CDR3 consists of 14 residues. Per the germline V gene, CDR1 is SEHNR and CDR2 is FQNEAQ (reference sequence). The CDR3 DNA reads TGTGCCAGCAGCTTAGCCCAGGGGGCCGGGGAGCTGTTTTTT. Translating gives CASSLAQGAGELFF.

The chain links TRBV30 to TRBJ1-2, with D unclear. V was clipped by 4 bases and J by 2 bases, with 20 bases between them. The CDR3 has 16 amino acids. Germline assignment: CDR1 GTSNPN and CDR2 SVGIG (reference sequence). The CDR3 DNA reads TGTGCCTGGACCCGAGGGCAGCTCGGGCAGAACTATGGCTACACCTTC. As protein: CAWTRGQLGQNYGYTF. The variable domain in full, completed from reference TRBV30 and TRBJ1-2, reads SQTIHQWPATLVQPVGSPLSLECTVEGTSNPNLYWYRQAAGRGLQLLFYSVGIGQISSEVPQNLSASRPQDRQFILSSKKLLLSDSGFYLCAWTRGQLGQNYGYTFGSGTRLTVV.

This chain joins TRBV2 and TRBJ2-3; TRBD2 matches 8 bases. Germline CDR1 reads SNHLY; CDR2 reads FYNNEI. With 6 bases clipped from V and 1 base from J, the junction kept 6 bases outside the gene matches. CDR3 length: 15 residues. CDR3 residues: CASSPAGARTDTQYF. In DNA form, the CDR3 reads TGTGCCAGCAGCCCAGCGGGGGCCCGCACAGATACGCAGTATTTT.

This clone was seen only once. The chain combines TRBV5-1 with TRBJ1-4; 7 bases map to TRBD1. This CDR3 region has 14 residues. With 4 bases clipped from V and 8 bases from J, the junction kept 8 bases outside the gene matches. CDR1 and CDR2 (germline): SGHRS, YFSETQ. The CDR3 bases are TGCGCCAGCAGCCCGACAGGGATAAACGAAAAACTGTTTTTT. Amino acid sequence: CASSPTGINEKLFF.

V gene TRBV14 combines with J gene TRBJ2-5; 8 nucleotides agree with TRBD2. This CDR3 contains 14 residues. Germline V gene sequence: CDR1 SGHDN, CDR2 FVKESK. Losses at the gene ends were 8 bases for V and 3 bases for J; bases not matched to a gene: 8. The CDR3 nucleotides are TGTGCCAGCCGTCTAGCGGGCATAAAAGAGACCCAGTACTTC. This codes for CASRLAGIKETQYF. Complete variable domain (other parts from reference TRBV14 and TRBJ2-5): EAGVTQFPSHSVIEKGQTVTLRCDPISGHDNLYWYRRVMGKEIKFLLHFVKESKQDESGMPNNRFLAERTGGTYSTLKVQPAELEDSGVYFCASRLAGIKETQYFGPGTRLLVL.

This sequence joins TRBV5-1 and TRBJ2-5; TRBD2 matches at 14 bases. The CDR3 spans 17 residues. Germline CDR1 SGHRS, CDR2 YFSETQ. Trimming cost V 4 bases and J 4 bases; bases outside gene matches: 9. CDR3 sequence (DNA): TGCGCCAGCAGCGGGGGACTAGCGGGAGTAGAAACAGAGACCCAGTACTTC. Translating it yields CASSGGLAGVETETQYF.

V gene TRBV7-9 combines with J gene TRBJ1-2; 10 nucleotides agree with TRBD1. Germline-derived CDR1 and CDR2 are SEHNR and FQNEAQ (reference sequence). The trim removed 0 bases at V and 7 bases at J, leaving 2 bases unmatched. CDR3 length equals 14 residues. Written as DNA, the CDR3 is TGTGCCAGCAGCTTAGCGGGGACAGGGGTTGGCTACACCTTC. It translates to CASSLAGTGVGYTF. Full variable domain (remainder filled in from reference TRBV7-9 and TRBJ1-2): DTGVSQNPRHKITKRGQNVTFRCDPISEHNRLYWYRQTLGQGPEFLTYFQNEAQLEKSRLLSDRFSAERPKGSFSTLEIQRTEQGDSAMYLCASSLAGTGVGYTFGSGTRLTVV.

As DNA, the CDR3 is TGTGCCAGCAGTTATAACTACCGCTCCACAGATACGCAGTATTTT. Its protein is CASSYNYRSTDTQYF. The chain joins TRBV27 to TRBJ2-3; D remains ambiguous. Germline V gene data show CDR1 as MNHEY and CDR2 as SMNVEV (reference sequence). V lost 4 bases, J lost 2 bases, and 13 bases lay in between. The CDR3 contains 15 residues.

The CDR3 DNA is TGTGCCAGCAGTTTATGGGTAGGGAGCTCACCCCAAGCTTTCTTT. Its protein product is CASSLWVGSSPQAFF. V gene TRBV27 combines with J gene TRBJ1-1; no reliable D call. V dropped 1 base and J dropped 9 bases, with 18 bases sitting between them. This CDR3 has 15 residues. Germline CDR1 reads MNHEY; CDR2 reads SMNVEV (reference sequence).

J is TRBJ2-1 and V is TRBV4-3; TRBD1 aligns across 10 bases. Losses at the gene ends were 3 bases for V and 2 bases for J; bases not matched to a gene: 1. Germline V gives CDR1 LGHNA, CDR2 YSLEER. The CDR3 is 15 residues long. CDR3: CASSQGQGTYNEQFF. The CDR3 DNA is TGCGCCAGCAGCCAGGGACAGGGGACCTACAATGAGCAGTTCTTC.

V is TRBV7-9 and J is TRBJ2-7; D gene unclear. Trimming left V 4 bases short and J 3 bases short, with 13 bases between. This CDR3 spans 14 amino acids. Looked up from germline, CDR1 is SEHNR and CDR2 is FQNEAQ (reference sequence). The CDR3 region is CASSSGTPYYEQYF. CDR3 bases: TGTGCCAGCAGCTCCGGTACCCCCTACTACGAGCAGTACTTC. Full variable domain (remainder filled in from reference TRBV7-9 and TRBJ2-7): DTGVSQNPRHKITKRGQNVTFRCDPISEHNRLYWYRQTLGQGPEFLTYFQNEAQLEKSRLLSDRFSAERPKGSFSTLEIQRTEQGDSAMYLCASSSGTPYYEQYFGPGTRLTVT.

This rearrangement joins TRBV28 to TRBJ1-6; maybe TRBD1 (6 bases). Germline values: CDR1 MDHEN, CDR2 SYDVKM. This CDR3 has 14 residues. V lost 3 bases, J lost 9 bases, and 12 bases lay in between. This chain's CDR3 is CASSFVGGSSPLHF. CDR3 nucleotides: TGTGCCAGCAGTTTTGTTGGGGGCAGTTCACCCCTCCACTTT. Full variable domain (outside the CDR3, taken from reference TRBV28 and TRBJ1-6): DVKVTQSSRYLVKRTGEKVFLECVQDMDHENMFWYRQDPGLGLRLIYFSYDVKMKEKGDIPEGYSVSREKKERFSLILESASTNQTSMYLCASSFVGGSSPLHFGNGTRLTVT.

This rearrangement joins TRBV5-1 to TRBJ1-1; TRBD1 is a possible D gene (5 bases). The V and J ends lost 4 bases and 6 bases respectively, with 16 bases between them. Germline values: CDR1 SGHRS, CDR2 YFSETQ. The CDR3 extends over 14 amino acids. The CDR3 region has the DNA TGCGCCAGCAGCCGAGGGGCGCGGGGGGCTGAAGCTTTCTTT. It specifies CASSRGARGAEAFF. The variable domain in full, completed from reference TRBV5-1 and TRBJ1-1, reads KAGVTQTPRYLIKTRGQQVTLSCSPISGHRSVSWYQQTPGQGLQFLFEYFSETQRNKGNFPGRFSGRQFSNSRSEMNVSTLELGDSALYLCASSRGARGAEAFFGQGTRLTVV.

This clone appeared a single time. J is TRBJ1-3 and V is TRBV15; possibly TRBD1 for D (6 bases). Germline assignment: CDR1 LNHNV and CDR2 YYDKDF (reference sequence). This CDR3 spans 16 amino acids. V shed 6 bases and J shed 4 bases, with 19 bases lying between them. The CDR3 sequence is CATRSPLGGQGNTIYF. In DNA form, the CDR3 reads TGTGCCACCAGGAGTCCCTTGGGGGGGCAAGGAAACACCATATATTTT.

This sequence joins TRBV5-6 and TRBJ1-2, with a weak D call TRBD1 (5 bases). Deletions cut 2 bases from V and 0 bases from J, with 8 bases between. Germline assignment: CDR1 SGHDT and CDR2 YYEEEE. The CDR3 is 14 residues long. Here the CDR3 DNA reads TGTGCCAGCAGCTTCCGACAGTCTAACTATGGCTACACCTTC. Its translation is CASSFRQSNYGYTF.

V gene TRBV10-3 combines with J gene TRBJ1-1; 9 positions match TRBD1. The V gene end was trimmed by 6 bases and the J gene end by 3 bases; junction bases not matched to a gene: 5. Per germline, CDR1 ENHRY and CDR2 SYGVKD. There are 14 residues in the CDR3. CDR3 residues: CAIRGTGTDTEAFF. The CDR3 bases are TGTGCCATCAGGGGGACAGGGACGGACACTGAAGCTTTCTTT.

This rearrangement joins TRBV24-1 to TRBJ2-2, with TRBD2 identical over 8 bases. This CDR3 contains 18 residues. The germline CDR1 and CDR2 sequences are KGHDR and SFDVKD. The V segment lost 1 base and the J segment 0 bases; nucleotides outside the gene matches: 6. CDR3 coding DNA: TGTGCCACCAGTGATTTTGGAATAGCGGGATCGAACACCGGGGAGCTGTTTTTT. This gives the protein CATSDFGIAGSNTGELFF.

The gene calls are TRBV7-3 and TRBJ2-3, with a possible D match to TRBD2 (6 bases). This CDR3 comprises 14 residues. V shed 5 bases and J shed 2 bases, with 11 bases lying between them. The germline V gene encodes CDR1 SGHTA and CDR2 FQGTGA. As DNA, the CDR3 is TGTGCCAGCAGCCGTAGCGGAATCACAGATACGCAGTATTTT. Encoded protein: CASSRSGITDTQYF.

The gene calls are TRBV5-4 and TRBJ2-7; D may be TRBD2 (6 bases). CDR3 length: 14 amino acids. Trimming took 4 bases from V and 0 from J, leaving 11 bases between them. Germline V gene data show CDR1 as SGHNT and CDR2 as YYREEE (reference sequence). CDR3 protein: CASSGTLSSYEQYF. In DNA, the CDR3 is TGTGCCAGCAGCGGGACTCTAAGCTCCTACGAGCAGTACTTC.

The chain links TRBV14 to TRBJ2-4, with TRBD2 as a possible D gene (7 bases). This CDR3 has 12 amino acids. V lost 4 bases and J lost 11, with 12 bases in between. Germline V lookup: CDR1 SGHDN, CDR2 FVKESK. As DNA, the CDR3 is TGTGCCAGCAGCCCCACCGGGGGGCTTCAGTACTTC. The encoded protein is CASSPTGGLQYF.